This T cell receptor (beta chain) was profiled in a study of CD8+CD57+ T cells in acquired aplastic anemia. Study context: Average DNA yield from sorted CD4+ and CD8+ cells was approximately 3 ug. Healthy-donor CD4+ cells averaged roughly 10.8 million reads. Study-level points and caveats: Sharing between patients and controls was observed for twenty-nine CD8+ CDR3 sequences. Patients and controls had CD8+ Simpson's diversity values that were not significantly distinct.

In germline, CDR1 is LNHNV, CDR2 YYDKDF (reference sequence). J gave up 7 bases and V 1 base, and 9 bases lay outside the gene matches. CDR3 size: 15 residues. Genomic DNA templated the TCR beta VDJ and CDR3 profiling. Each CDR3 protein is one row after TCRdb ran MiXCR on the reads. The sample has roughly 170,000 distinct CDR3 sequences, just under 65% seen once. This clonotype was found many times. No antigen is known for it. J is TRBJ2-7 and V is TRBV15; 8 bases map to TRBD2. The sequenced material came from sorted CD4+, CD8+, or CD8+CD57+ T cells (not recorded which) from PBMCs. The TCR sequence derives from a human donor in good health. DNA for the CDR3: TGTGCCACCAGCAGAGTACGGGAGGGCCCGGAAGAGCAGTACTTC. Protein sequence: CATSRVREGPEEQYF.